This TCR beta chain was retrieved from a study of beta chain features in type 1 diabetes. Whole-study findings and limits: Among patients with Type 1 diabetes, TCRB CDR3s were moderately but significantly shorter in every one of the four CD4+ subsets. Patients' naive, central memory and Treg TCRB repertoires seemed closer to one another than those of healthy donors.

Points on this clone: Antigen specificity is unknown. At one end, the junction sequence differs from germline, possibly due to a read error.

Reverse transcribing all isolated RNA meant expressed TCRB transcripts were sequenced. Each sample of naive, central memory or regulatory T cells had, on average, around 3.3 million reads. The method was immunoSEQ multiplex PCR; TCRdb's version includes in-frame clones alone and lacks a portion of them. The sample contains 100,000 to 150,000 clones, roughly 10% of which appear only once. CD45RO/CCR7/CD25/CD127/CD95/CD27 staining was used to isolate CD4+ naive, central memory, regulatory and stem cell-like memory cells by sorting. Sorted populations all had greater than 95% purity. The CDR3 spans 14 residues. Germline V gene data show CDR1 as SGHTA and CDR2 as FQGNSA.

Sample: central memory CD4+ T cells from blood. The gene calls are TRBV7-2 and TRBJ1-6, with no clear D. The source is a man under 40 with type 1 diabetes. DNA of the CDR3: TGTGCCAGCAGCTTTGATGGAGATAAGTCACCCCTCCACTTT. Amino acid sequence: CASSFDGDKSPLHF.